A selection of T cell receptor beta chains follows, all from one sample in a study of blood T cell repertoires in COVID-19. Only in-frame clones appear in the TCRdb table, and some are missing; sequencing was by immunoSEQ multiplex PCR. The sample contains 200,000 or so clones, roughly 79% of which appear only once. Sequenced input: peripheral blood. The receptors come from a woman of 80 years or more with COVID-19, enrolled during active disease. Both conserved end residues are part of each CDR3. D genes are given only for firm matches. Clone size appears in some rows only: once, few, many, or a class for an expanded clone.

J gene,V gene,D gene,clone size,CDR3 protein,CDR3 DNA
TRBJ2-2,TRBV4-1,TRBD1,NA,CASSPPGQGISTGELFF,TGCGCCAGCAGCCCTCCGGGACAGGGGATTAGCACCGGGGAGCTGTTTTTT
TRBJ2-1,TRBV10-1,TRBD2,NA,CASSELAGGDSSYNEQFF,TGCGCCAGCAGTGAACTAGCGGGAGGAGATAGCTCCTACAATGAGCAGTTCTTC
TRBJ1-3,TRBV13,NA,NA,CASSLEESGNTIYF,TGTGCCAGCAGCTTAGAAGAGTCTGGAAACACCATATATTTT
TRBJ2-7,TRBV5-6,TRBD2,NA,CASSLMQLAGGPTYEQYF,TGTGCCAGCAGCCTGATGCAACTAGCGGGGGGCCCTACCTACGAGCAGTACTTC
TRBJ1-5,TRBV7-8,TRBD1,NA,CASSVDRSNQPQHF,TGTGCCAGCAGCGTGGACAGGAGCAATCAGCCCCAGCATTTT
TRBJ1-5,TRBV24-1,NA,NA,CATSASGQKSNQPQHF,TGTGCCACCAGCGCAAGTGGACAAAAGAGCAATCAGCCCCAGCATTTT
TRBJ2-4,TRBV6-2/TRBV6-3,TRBD1,few,CASSYSTGSKNIQYF,TGTGCCAGCAGTTACTCGACAGGGTCCAAAAACATTCAGTACTTC
TRBJ1-5,TRBV2,NA,many,CASSLGVRQPQHF,TGTGCCAGCAGTTTAGGGGTACGCCAGCCCCAGCATTTT
TRBJ2-7,TRBV3-1/TRBV3-2,TRBD2,NA,CASSQLTAGGFSYEQYF,TGTGCCAGCAGCCAATTAACAGCGGGAGGCTTCTCCTACGAGCAGTACTTC
TRBJ2-1,TRBV4-1,NA,NA,CASSQEGTSYNEQFF,TGCGCCAGCAGCCAAGAGGGGACTTCTTACAATGAGCAGTTCTTC
TRBJ2-3,TRBV19,TRBD2,once,CASSIGPAGDTDTQYF,TGTGCCAGTAGTATAGGTCCAGCGGGGGACACAGATACGCAGTATTTT
TRBJ2-2,TRBV5-1,TRBD1,NA,CASTAPGQGHTGELFF,TGCGCCAGCACGGCCCCGGGACAGGGACACACCGGGGAGCTGTTTTTT
TRBJ2-6,TRBV19,NA,NA,CASSMTAGANVLTF,TGTGCCAGTAGTATGACAGCCGGGGCCAACGTCCTGACTTTC
TRBJ2-7,TRBV2,NA,NA,CASHLGLLPYEQYF,TGTGCCAGCCACCTGGGACTCCTGCCCTACGAGCAGTACTTC
TRBJ1-2,TRBV5-6,NA,NA,CASSTGDYGYTF,TGTGCCAGCAGTACCGGGGACTATGGCTACACCTTC
TRBJ2-5,TRBV7-9,TRBD2,NA,CASSLGLSGGGETQYF,TGTGCCAGCAGCCTCGGACTTAGCGGGGGAGGCGAGACCCAGTACTTC
TRBJ1-1,TRBV25-1,NA,NA,CASSESTGSSMNTEAFF,TGTGCCAGCAGTGAGTCTACAGGGTCTTCTATGAACACTGAAGCTTTCTTT
TRBJ2-3,TRBV5-4,TRBD2,NA,CASSPESGRSKYF,TGTGCCAGCAGCCCCGAAAGCGGGAGGTCTAAGTATTTT
TRBJ2-7,TRBV11-2,TRBD2,NA,CASSFRLAGAGGSYEQYF,TGTGCCAGCAGCTTCCGGCTAGCGGGCGCGGGGGGATCCTACGAGCAGTACTTC
TRBJ1-3,TRBV6-5,TRBD1,once,CASSRQGVNTIYF,TGTGCCAGCAGTAGACAGGGGGTCAACACCATATATTTT
TRBJ1-5,TRBV2,NA,NA,CASKWGLGQPQHF,TGTGCCAGCAAGTGGGGGCTGGGTCAGCCCCAGCATTTT
TRBJ2-7,TRBV2,NA,NA,CASSGRERATYEQYF,TGTGCCAGCAGTGGAAGGGAGCGGGCGACCTACGAGCAGTACTTC